One and the same sample provided the 8 T cell receptor beta chains below, sequenced in a study of T cell responses to AZD1222 COVID-19 vaccine. The data were produced by immunoSEQ multiplex PCR, yet TCRdb's version contains in-frame clones alone and is incomplete. In the table there are about 78,000 clones, 90% of which are singletons. The starting material was peripheral blood, obtained 28 days after the second AZD1222 dose. The source is an adult who received the AZD1222 COVID-19 vaccine.

This clone has just one count. This chain joins TRBV11-1 and TRBJ2-7; D unresolved. Germline V gene lookup returns CDR1 SGHAT and CDR2 FQDESV (reference sequence). V lost 1 base to trimming and J lost 2 bases, with 12 bases between them. CDR3 length: 15 amino acids. CDR3 DNA: TGTGCCAGCAGCTTAGAGATTGGCAGCACCTACGAGCAGTACTTC. Translated: CASSLEIGSTYEQYF.

The chain employs TRBV18 and TRBJ1-4; 10 bases map to TRBD1. The CDR3 length is 14 residues. The junction had 4 bases not matched to a gene; V was cut back by 6 bases and J by 6 bases. Germline V CDR1 and CDR2: KGHSH, LQKENI. CDR3 in amino acids: CASSTGQGDEKLFF. DNA of the CDR3: TGTGCCAGCTCTACCGGACAGGGGGATGAAAAACTGTTTTTT.

This chain joins TRBV9 and TRBJ1-4; D ambiguous. Trimming left V 0 bases short and J 0 bases short, with 6 bases between. The CDR3 is made up of 15 amino acids. Per germline, CDR1 SGDLS and CDR2 YYNGEE. The CDR3 region is CASSVDQATNEKLFF. CDR3 coding DNA: TGTGCCAGCAGCGTAGATCAGGCAACTAATGAAAAACTGTTTTTT.

This clone is a singleton in its sample. The chain recombines TRBV27 with TRBJ2-7; no clear D gene. CDR1 and CDR2 from the germline V gene are MNHEY and SMNVEV (reference sequence). CDR3 length equals 14 residues. Trimming shortened V by 3 bases and J by 3 bases, and 12 bases separated the two germline ends. CDR3 bases: TGTGCCAGCAGTTTGGGTAGGGAAAACTACGAGCAGTACTTC. Encoded protein: CASSLGRENYEQYF.

The chain links TRBV2 to TRBJ1-5; TRBD1 might be the D (6 bases). The ends were cut back, 2 bases at V and 7 bases at J, with 15 bases in the middle. Germline CDR1 reads SNHLY; CDR2 reads FYNNEI. The CDR3 has 15 amino acids. The CDR3 protein is CASSESGETRQPQHF. DNA for the CDR3: TGTGCCAGCAGTGAATCAGGGGAGACAAGACAGCCCCAGCATTTT.

The V and J genes are TRBV4-3 and TRBJ2-7, with D possibly being TRBD1 (6 bases). The germline V gene encodes CDR1 LGHNA and CDR2 YSLEER. Between the trimmed V and J ends, which lost 1 base and 2 bases, there was a span of 12 bases. The CDR3 contains 15 residues. CDR3 in amino acids: CASSQVGDTAYEQYF. For the CDR3, the DNA is TGCGCCAGCAGCCAAGTCGGGGACACCGCCTACGAGCAGTACTTC.

The gene calls are TRBV5-1 and TRBJ2-7; D gene unclear. The V gene lost 3 bases and the J gene lost 0 bases, with 4 bases spanning the gap. Germline CDR1 SGHRS, CDR2 YFSETQ. This CDR3 contains 12 residues. CDR3 amino acids: CASSYDSYEQYF. The CDR3 bases are TGCGCCAGCAGCTACGACTCCTACGAGCAGTACTTC.

The V and J genes are TRBV2 and TRBJ1-4; 8 bases fit TRBD1. CDR1 and CDR2 from the germline V gene are SNHLY and FYNNEI. The CDR3 is made up of 14 amino acids. V lost 5 bases, J lost 8 bases, and 7 bases stayed unmatched. CDR3 sequence: CASSSGQGEEKLFF. CDR3 sequence (DNA): TGTGCCAGCAGTTCCGGACAGGGTGAGGAAAAACTGTTTTTT. The full variable domain, completed using reference TRBV2 and TRBJ1-4, is EPEVTQTPSHQVTQMGQEVILRCVPISNHLYFYWYRQILGQKVEFLVSFYNNEISEKSEIFDDQFSVERPDGSNFTLKIRSTKLEDSAMYFCASSSGQGEEKLFFGSGTQLSVL.